The present TCR beta chain was sequenced within a study of blood T cell repertoires in COVID-19. In the study overall: Collection of acute and convalescent COVID-19 samples took place in the United States, Italy and Spain. PBMCs, B-cell-depleted T cells, or T cells were the source of the cDNA or gDNA that made up the material.

The CDR3 is 16 residues long. In germline, CDR1 is SGHRS, CDR2 YFSETQ. Trimming left V 0 bases short and J 6 bases short, with 18 bases between. Study processing details: Amplification of reference gene primers provided the estimated nucleated cell counts. The assay was immunoSEQ multiplex PCR, and TCRdb's table has in-frame clones only and misses some. That table is the source of V, J and clone size, and D and trimming were worked out from the DNA. In the table there are 250,000 to 400,000 clones, more than 70% of which are singletons. Seattle's enrolled individuals joined amid active infection and were then monitored longitudinally.

The receptor was isolated from a woman between 25 and 40 years old with COVID-19, enrolled during active disease. The sequenced sample was peripheral blood. The chain couples TRBV5-1 to TRBJ1-1; D might be TRBD1 (6 bases). The CDR3 here is CASSLGSTGFVPEAFF. In DNA, the CDR3 is TGCGCCAGCAGCTTGGGTTCTACAGGGTTTGTCCCTGAAGCTTTCTTT.